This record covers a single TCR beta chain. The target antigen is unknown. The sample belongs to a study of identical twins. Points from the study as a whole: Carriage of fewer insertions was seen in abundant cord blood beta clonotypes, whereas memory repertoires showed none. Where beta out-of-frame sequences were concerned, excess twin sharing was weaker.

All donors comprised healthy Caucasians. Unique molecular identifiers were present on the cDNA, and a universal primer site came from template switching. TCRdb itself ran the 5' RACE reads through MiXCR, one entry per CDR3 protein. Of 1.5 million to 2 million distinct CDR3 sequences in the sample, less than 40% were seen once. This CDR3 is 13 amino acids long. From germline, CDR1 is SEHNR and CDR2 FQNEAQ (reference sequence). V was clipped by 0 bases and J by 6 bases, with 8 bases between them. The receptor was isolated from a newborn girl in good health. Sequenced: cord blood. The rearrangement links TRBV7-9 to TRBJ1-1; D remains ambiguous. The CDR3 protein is CASSLAGMAEAFF. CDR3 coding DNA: TGTGCCAGCAGCTTAGCAGGGATGGCTGAAGCTTTCTTT.